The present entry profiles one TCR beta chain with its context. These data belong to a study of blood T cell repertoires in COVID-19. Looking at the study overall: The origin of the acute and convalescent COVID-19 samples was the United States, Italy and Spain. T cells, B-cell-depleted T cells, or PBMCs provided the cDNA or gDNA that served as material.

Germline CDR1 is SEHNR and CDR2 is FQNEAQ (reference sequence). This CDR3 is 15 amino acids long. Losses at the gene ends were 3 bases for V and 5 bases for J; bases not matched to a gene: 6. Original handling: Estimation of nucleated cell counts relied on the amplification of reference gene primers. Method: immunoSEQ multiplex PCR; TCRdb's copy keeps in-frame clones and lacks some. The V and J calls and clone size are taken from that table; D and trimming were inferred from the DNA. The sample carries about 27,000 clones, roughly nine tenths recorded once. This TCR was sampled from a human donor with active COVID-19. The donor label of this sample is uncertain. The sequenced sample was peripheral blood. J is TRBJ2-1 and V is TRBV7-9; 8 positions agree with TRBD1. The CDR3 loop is CASSFSRQGNNEQFF. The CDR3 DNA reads TGTGCCAGCAGCTTCAGCCGACAGGGGAACAATGAGCAGTTCTTC.